The 2 T cell receptor beta chains reported below all come from one sample, sequenced in a study of T-cell memory formation after mild COVID-19. MiXCR was run by TCRdb on the 5' RACE reads, yielding one entry per CDR3 protein. The sample lists roughly 250,000 distinct CDR3 sequences; over 15% were seen once. Sequencing was done on a sample of PBMCs or a T cell subset sorted from them (not recorded which). The receptors originated from a young man who had mild COVID-19 (a few samples of this study predate the infection). Cell type and time point are not known.

A few counts support this clonotype. The J gene is TRBJ2-5, the V gene TRBV5-5, with D maybe TRBD1 (5 bases). Looked up from germline, CDR1 is SGHKS and CDR2 is YYEKEE (reference sequence). The CDR3 extends over 15 amino acids. Trimming removed 4 bases from V and 0 bases from J, with 13 bases in between. The CDR3 DNA reads TGTGCCAGCAGCAAGAACCAGGGTCACCAAGAGACCCAGTACTTC. This codes for CASSKNQGHQETQYF.

Only a few counts were recorded for this clonotype. The chain uses TRBV4-1 and TRBJ2-3, with 14 bases aligning to TRBD2. The germline V gene has CDR1 MGHRA and CDR2 YSYEKL. There are 15 residues in the CDR3. Trimming cost V 1 base and J 6 bases; bases outside gene matches: 0. The CDR3 loop reads CASSQGTSGGDTQYF. The DNA for the CDR3 is TGCGCCAGCAGCCAAGGGACTAGCGGGGGGGATACGCAGTATTTT.